What follows describes a single T cell receptor beta chain. The data were obtained in a study of blood T cell repertoires in COVID-19. Losses at the gene ends were 0 bases for V and 5 bases for J; bases not matched to a gene: 7. Germline V gives CDR1 SGDLS, CDR2 YYNGEE. This CDR3 spans 15 amino acids. The repertoire was sequenced with immunoSEQ multiplex PCR; TCRdb's copy has only in-frame clones and lacks some. The sample has around 170,000 clones; under 85% are singletons. The TCR sequence derives from a woman aged 40 to 50 with acute or convalescent COVID-19. The sequenced sample was peripheral blood. This chain connects TRBV9 to TRBJ1-2, with 7 bases identical to TRBD1. CDR3 residues: CASSVATGKDYGYTF. CDR3 DNA sequence: TGTGCCAGCAGCGTAGCGACAGGGAAGGATTATGGCTACACCTTC. The variable domain in full, completed from reference TRBV9 and TRBJ1-2, reads DSGVTQTPKHLITATGQRVTLRCSPRSGDLSVYWYQQSLDQGLQFLIQYYNGEERAKGNILERFSAQQFPDLHSELNLSSLELGDSALYFCASSVATGKDYGYTFGSGTRLTVV.